This T cell receptor (beta chain) was sequenced for a study of blood T cell repertoires in COVID-19. This study enrolled people aged roughly 18 to 100 from around 26 US geographic areas. Allocation to cohorts depended on clinical history reported by the participants. This CDR3 region has 16 residues. Trimming pared 2 bases from V and 5 bases from J, leaving 16 bases between. Germline V gene sequence: CDR1 SGHRS, CDR2 YFSETQ. Profiling relied on immunoSEQ multiplex PCR, and the TCRdb table lists in-frame clones only, not all of them. The data contain fewer than 350,000 clones, around nine tenths of them singletons.

The source of this sequence is a man aged 55-75 years who had recovered from COVID-19. The sequencing input was PBMCs or T cells enriched from blood (not recorded which). The chain employs TRBV5-1 and TRBJ2-2; tentative D call: TRBD2 (5 bases). The DNA of the CDR3 is TGCGCCAGCAGCTTCGGTCGTCTAGCAGAAACCGGGGAGCTGTTTTTT. Amino acids: CASSFGRLAETGELFF.